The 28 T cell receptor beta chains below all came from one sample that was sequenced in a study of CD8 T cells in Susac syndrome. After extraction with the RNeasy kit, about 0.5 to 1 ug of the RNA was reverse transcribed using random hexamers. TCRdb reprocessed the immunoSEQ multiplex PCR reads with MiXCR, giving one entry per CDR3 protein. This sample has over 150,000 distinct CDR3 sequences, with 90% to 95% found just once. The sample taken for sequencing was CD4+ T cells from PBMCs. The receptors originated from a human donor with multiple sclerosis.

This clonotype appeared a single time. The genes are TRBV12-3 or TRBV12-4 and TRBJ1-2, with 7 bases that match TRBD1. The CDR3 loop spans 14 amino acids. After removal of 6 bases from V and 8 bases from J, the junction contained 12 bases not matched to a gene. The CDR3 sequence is CASSPGQAHQGYTF. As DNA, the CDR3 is TGTGCCAGCAGCCCAGGACAGGCACATCAGGGCTACACCTTC.

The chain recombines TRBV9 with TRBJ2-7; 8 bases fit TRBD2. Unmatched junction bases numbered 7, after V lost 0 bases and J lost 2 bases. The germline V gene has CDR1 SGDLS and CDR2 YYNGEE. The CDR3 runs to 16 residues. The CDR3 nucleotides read TGTGCCAGCAGCGTAGGTCCCGGGACTAGTACCTACGAGCAGTACTTC. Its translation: CASSVGPGTSTYEQYF.

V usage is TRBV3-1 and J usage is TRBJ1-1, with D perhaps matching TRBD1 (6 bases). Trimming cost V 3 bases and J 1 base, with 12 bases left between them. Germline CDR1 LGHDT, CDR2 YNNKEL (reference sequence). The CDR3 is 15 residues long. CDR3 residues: CASSQGFRGNTEAFF. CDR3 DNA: TGTGCCAGCAGCCAGGGTTTCAGGGGGAACACTGAAGCTTTCTTT. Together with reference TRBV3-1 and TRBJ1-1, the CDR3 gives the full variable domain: DTAVSQTPKYLVTQMGNDKSIKCEQNLGHDTMYWYKQDSKKFLKIMFSYNNKELIINETVPNRFSPKSPDKAHLNLHINSLELGDSAVYFCASSQGFRGNTEAFFGQGTRLTVV.

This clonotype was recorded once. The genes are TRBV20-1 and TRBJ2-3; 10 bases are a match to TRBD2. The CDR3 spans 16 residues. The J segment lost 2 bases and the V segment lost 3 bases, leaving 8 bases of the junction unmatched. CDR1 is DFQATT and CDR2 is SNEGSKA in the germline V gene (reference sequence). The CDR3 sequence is CSARVRLAGDTDTQYF. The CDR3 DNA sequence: TGCAGTGCTAGGGTCAGGCTAGCGGGAGACACAGATACGCAGTATTTT.

The CDR3 sequence is CASSQEVILLGEAYGYTF. Written as DNA, the CDR3 is TGTGCCAGCAGCCAAGAGGTCATTTTATTAGGGGAAGCCTATGGCTACACCTTC. This chain joins TRBV3-1 and TRBJ1-2; maybe TRBD1 (5 bases). The V end was cut by 0 bases, the J end by 4 bases, with 21 bases between. The CDR3 has 18 residues. Germline CDR1 and CDR2: LGHDT and YNNKEL (reference sequence).

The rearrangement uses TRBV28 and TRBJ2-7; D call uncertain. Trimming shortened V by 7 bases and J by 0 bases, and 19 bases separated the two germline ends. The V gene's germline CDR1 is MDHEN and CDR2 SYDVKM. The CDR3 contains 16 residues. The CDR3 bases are TGTGCCAGCATCCAAGGTCTAGGGCGGAGCTCCTACGAGCAGTACTTC. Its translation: CASIQGLGRSSYEQYF.

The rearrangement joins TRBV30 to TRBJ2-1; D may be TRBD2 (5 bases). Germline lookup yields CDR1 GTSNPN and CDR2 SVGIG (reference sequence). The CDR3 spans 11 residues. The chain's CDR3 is CAGGRRDEQFF. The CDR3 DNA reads TGTGCGGGTGGGCGGCGGGATGAGCAGTTCTTC.

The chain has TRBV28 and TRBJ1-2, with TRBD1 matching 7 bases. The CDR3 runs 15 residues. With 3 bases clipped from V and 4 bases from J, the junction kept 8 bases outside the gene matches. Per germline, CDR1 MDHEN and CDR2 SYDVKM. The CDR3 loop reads CASSFLVTGLYGYTF. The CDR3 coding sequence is TGTGCCAGCAGTTTCCTGGTGACAGGGCTCTATGGCTACACCTTC.

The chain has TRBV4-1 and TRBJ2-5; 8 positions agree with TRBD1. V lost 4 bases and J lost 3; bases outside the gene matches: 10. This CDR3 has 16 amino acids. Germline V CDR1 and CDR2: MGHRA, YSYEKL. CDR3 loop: CASSPRTGPGEETQYF. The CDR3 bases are TGCGCCAGCAGCCCCCGGACAGGGCCAGGGGAAGAGACCCAGTACTTC.

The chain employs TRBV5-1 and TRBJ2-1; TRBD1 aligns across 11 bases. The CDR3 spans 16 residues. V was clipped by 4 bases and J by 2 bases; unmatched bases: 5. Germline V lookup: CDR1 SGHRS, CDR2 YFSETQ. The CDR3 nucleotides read TGCGCCAGCAGCCCCGGGACAGGGGGGGCCTACAATGAGCAGTTCTTC. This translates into CASSPGTGGAYNEQFF. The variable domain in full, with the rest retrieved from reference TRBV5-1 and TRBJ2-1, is KAGVTQTPRYLIKTRGQQVTLSCSPISGHRSVSWYQQTPGQGLQFLFEYFSETQRNKGNFPGRFSGRQFSNSRSEMNVSTLELGDSALYLCASSPGTGGAYNEQFFGPGTRLTVL.

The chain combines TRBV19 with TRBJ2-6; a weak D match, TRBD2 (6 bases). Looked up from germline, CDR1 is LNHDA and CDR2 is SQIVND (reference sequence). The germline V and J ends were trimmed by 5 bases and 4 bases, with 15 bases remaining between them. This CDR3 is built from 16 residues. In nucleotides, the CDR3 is TGTGCCAGTAGTTTACGGAGGGTGCGGGGGGCCAACGTCCTGACTTTC. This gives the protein CASSLRRVRGANVLTF.

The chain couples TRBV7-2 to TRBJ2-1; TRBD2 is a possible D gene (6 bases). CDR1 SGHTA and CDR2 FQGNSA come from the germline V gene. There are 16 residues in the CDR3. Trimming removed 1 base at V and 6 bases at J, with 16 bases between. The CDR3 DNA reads TGTGCCAGCAGCTTAGGGTATGGGCGGACTATCAATGAGCAGTTCTTC. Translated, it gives CASSLGYGRTINEQFF.

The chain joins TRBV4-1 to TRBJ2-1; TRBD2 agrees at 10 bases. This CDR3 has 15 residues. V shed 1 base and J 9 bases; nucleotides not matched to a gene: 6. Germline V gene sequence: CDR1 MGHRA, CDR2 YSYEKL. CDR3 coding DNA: TGCGCCAGCAGCCAAGTGCTAGCGGGAGTGGGTGAGCAGTTCTTC. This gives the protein CASSQVLAGVGEQFF.

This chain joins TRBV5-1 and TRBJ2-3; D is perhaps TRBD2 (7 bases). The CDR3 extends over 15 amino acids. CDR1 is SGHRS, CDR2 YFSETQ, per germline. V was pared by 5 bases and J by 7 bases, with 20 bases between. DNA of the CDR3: TGCGCCAGCAGTTCAGTGGCGGGGGCAGCTAATACGCAGTATTTT. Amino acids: CASSSVAGAANTQYF.

This chain's CDR3 is CATSDVSVDGYTF. The CDR3, as DNA: TGTGCCACCAGTGATGTGTCAGTTGATGGCTACACCTTC. The chain is built from TRBV24-1 and TRBJ1-2; the D is unclear. Germline assignment: CDR1 KGHDR and CDR2 SFDVKD. The CDR3 totals 13 residues. Trimming cost V 3 bases and J 6 bases, with 10 bases left between them.

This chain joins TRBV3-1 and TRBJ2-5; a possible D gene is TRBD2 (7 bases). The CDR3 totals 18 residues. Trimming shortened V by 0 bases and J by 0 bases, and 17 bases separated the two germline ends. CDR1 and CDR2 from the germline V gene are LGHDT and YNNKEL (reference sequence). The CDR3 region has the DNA TGTGCCAGCAGCCAAGATTATTCGGCGGGGGCCAACCAAGAGACCCAGTACTTC. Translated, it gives CASSQDYSAGANQETQYF.

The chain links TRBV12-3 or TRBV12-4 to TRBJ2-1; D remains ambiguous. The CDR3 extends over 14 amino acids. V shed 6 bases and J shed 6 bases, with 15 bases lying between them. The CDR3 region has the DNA TGTGCCAGCAGCCCGGACGTGGGAACCAATGAGCAGTTCTTC. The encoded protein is CASSPDVGTNEQFF.

DNA of the CDR3: TGTGCCAGTAGTAATGACGGTGGTCAGCCCCAGCATTTT. Translating it yields CASSNDGGQPQHF. The genes are TRBV19 and TRBJ1-5; D is unresolved. The CDR3 totals 13 residues. Germline CDR1 and CDR2: LNHDA and SQIVND (reference sequence). V lost 4 bases to trimming and J lost 6 bases, with 10 bases between them.

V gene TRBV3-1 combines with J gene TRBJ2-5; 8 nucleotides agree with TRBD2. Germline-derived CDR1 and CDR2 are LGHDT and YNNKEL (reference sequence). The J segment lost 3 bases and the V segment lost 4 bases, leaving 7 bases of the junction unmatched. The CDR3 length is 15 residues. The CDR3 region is CASSLRLATKETQYF. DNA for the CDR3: TGTGCCAGCAGCCTTAGACTAGCGACTAAAGAGACCCAGTACTTC.

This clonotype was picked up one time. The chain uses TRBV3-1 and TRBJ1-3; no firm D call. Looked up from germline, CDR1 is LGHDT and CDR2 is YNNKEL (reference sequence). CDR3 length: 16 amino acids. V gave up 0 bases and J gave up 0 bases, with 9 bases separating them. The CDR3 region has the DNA TGTGCCAGCAGCCAAGAAGGGCGGTTCTCTGGAAACACCATATATTTT. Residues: CASSQEGRFSGNTIYF.

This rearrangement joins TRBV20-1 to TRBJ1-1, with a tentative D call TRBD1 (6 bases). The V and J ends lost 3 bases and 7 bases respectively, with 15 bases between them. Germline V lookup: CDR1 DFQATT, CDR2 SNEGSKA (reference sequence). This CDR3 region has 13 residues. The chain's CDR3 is CSARDTRGGEAFF. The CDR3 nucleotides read TGCAGTGCTAGGGACACTCGAGGGGGTGAAGCTTTCTTT.

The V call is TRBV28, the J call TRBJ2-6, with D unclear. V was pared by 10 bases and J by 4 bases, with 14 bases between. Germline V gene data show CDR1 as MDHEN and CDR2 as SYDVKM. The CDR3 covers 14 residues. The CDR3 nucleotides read TGTGCCACCCTTACGGCTCCCGGGGCCAACGTCCTGACTTTC. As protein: CATLTAPGANVLTF.

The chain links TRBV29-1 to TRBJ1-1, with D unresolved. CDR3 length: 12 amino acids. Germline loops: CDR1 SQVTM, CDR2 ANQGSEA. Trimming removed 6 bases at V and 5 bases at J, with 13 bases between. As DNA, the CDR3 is TGCAGCGTCCCCATACAGTCAACTGAAGCTTTCTTT. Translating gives CSVPIQSTEAFF.

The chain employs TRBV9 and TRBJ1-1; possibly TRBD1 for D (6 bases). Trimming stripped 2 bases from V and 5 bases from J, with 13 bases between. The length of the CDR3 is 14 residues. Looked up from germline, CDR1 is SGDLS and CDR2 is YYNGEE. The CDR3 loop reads CASSVGGAGTEAFF. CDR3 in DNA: TGTGCCAGCAGCGTCGGGGGGGCAGGTACTGAAGCTTTCTTT.

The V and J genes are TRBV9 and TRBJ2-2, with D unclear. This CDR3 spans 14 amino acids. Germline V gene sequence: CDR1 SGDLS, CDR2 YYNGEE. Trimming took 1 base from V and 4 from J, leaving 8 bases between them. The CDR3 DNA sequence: TGTGCCAGCAGCGTAAGCGTACCCACCGGGGAGCTGTTTTTT. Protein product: CASSVSVPTGELFF. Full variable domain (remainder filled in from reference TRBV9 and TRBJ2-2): DSGVTQTPKHLITATGQRVTLRCSPRSGDLSVYWYQQSLDQGLQFLIQYYNGEERAKGNILERFSAQQFPDLHSELNLSSLELGDSALYFCASSVSVPTGELFFGEGSRLTVL.

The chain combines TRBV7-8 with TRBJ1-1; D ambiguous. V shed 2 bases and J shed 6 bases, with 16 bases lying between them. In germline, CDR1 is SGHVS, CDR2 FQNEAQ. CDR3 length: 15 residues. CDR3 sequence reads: CASSLRDGGLAEAFF. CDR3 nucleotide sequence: TGTGCCAGCAGCTTACGGGATGGAGGGTTAGCTGAAGCTTTCTTT.

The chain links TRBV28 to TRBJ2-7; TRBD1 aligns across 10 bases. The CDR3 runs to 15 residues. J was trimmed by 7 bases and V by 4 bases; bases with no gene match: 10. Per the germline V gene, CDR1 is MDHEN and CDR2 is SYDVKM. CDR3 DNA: TGTGCCAGCAGTTCCTCCGGGACAGGGGACCGGGAGCAGTACTTC. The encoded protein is CASSSSGTGDREQYF.

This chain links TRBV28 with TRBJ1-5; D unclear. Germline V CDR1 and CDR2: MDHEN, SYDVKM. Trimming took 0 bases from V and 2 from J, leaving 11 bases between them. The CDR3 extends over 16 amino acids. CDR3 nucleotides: TGTGCCAGCAGTTTATGGTCGGGTGTAGGCAATCAGCCCCAGCATTTT. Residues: CASSLWSGVGNQPQHF.